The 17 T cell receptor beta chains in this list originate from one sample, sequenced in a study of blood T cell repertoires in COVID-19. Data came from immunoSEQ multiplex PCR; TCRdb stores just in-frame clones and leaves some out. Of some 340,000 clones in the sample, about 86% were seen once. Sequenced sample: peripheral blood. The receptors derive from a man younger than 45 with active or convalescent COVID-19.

The CDR3 is CASSHESSSSYNEQFF. CDR3 in DNA: TGTGCCAGCTCACATGAATCCTCGAGCTCCTACAATGAGCAGTTCTTC. The chain recombines TRBV18 with TRBJ2-1; D is uncertain. Germline CDR1 KGHSH, CDR2 LQKENI. There are 16 residues in the CDR3. The ends were cut back, 4 bases at V and 0 bases at J, with 13 bases in the middle.

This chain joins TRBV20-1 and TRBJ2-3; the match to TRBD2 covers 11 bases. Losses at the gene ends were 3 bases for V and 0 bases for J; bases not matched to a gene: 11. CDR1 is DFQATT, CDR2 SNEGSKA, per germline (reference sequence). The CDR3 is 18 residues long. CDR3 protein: CSASGATSGAGSTDTQYF. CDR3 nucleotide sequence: TGCAGTGCTAGTGGGGCGACTAGCGGGGCGGGTAGCACAGATACGCAGTATTTT.

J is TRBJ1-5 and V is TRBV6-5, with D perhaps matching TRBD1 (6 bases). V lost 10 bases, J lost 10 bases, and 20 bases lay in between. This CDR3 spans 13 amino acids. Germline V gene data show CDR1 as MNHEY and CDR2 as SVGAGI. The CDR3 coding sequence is TGTGCCACCCTTAGGGAGGGGGGGGATCCCCAGCATTTT. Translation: CATLREGGDPQHF.

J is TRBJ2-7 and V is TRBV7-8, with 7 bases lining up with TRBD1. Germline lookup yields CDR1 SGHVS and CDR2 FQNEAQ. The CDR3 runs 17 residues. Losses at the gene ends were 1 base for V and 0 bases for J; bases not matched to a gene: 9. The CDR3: CASSLGFDRAYSYEQYF. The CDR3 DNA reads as TGTGCCAGCAGCTTAGGATTCGACAGGGCCTACTCCTACGAGCAGTACTTC.

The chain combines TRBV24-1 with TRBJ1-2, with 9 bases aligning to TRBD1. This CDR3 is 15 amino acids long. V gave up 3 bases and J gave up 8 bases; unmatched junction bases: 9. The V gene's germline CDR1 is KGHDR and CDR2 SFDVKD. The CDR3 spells CATSDTGGAGDGYTF. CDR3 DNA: TGTGCCACCAGTGATACAGGGGGCGCAGGTGACGGCTACACCTTC.

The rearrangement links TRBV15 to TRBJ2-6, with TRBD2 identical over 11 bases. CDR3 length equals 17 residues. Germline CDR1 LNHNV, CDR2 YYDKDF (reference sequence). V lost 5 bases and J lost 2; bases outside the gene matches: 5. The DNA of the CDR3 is TGTGCCACCAGCGGTAGCGGGAGGGTAGCTGGGGCCAACGTCCTGACTTTC. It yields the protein CATSGSGRVAGANVLTF.

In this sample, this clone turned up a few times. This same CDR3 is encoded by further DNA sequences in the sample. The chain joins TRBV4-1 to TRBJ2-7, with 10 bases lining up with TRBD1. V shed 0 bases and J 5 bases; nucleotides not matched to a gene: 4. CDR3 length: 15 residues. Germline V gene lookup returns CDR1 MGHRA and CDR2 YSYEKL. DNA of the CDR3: TGCGCCAGCAGCCAAGATCTGGGACAGGGGAACGAGCAGTACTTC. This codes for CASSQDLGQGNEQYF.

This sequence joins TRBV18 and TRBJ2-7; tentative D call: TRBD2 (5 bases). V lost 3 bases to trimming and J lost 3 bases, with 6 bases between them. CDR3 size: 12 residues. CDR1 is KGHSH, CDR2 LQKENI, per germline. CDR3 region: CASSPRGYEQYF. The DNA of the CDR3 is TGTGCCAGCTCACCCCGGGGCTACGAGCAGTACTTC.

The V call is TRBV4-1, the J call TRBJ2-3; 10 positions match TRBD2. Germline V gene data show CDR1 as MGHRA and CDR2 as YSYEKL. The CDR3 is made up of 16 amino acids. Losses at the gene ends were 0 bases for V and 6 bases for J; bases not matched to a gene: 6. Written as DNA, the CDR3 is TGCGCCAGCAGCCAAGATCCAGCGGGGGGGTGGGATACGCAGTATTTT. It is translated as CASSQDPAGGWDTQYF.

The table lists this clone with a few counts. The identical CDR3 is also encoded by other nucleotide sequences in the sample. CDR3 sequence (DNA): TGTGCCAGCAGCGTAGCTTTGAACACTGAAGCTTTCTTT. Its translation is CASSVALNTEAFF. This chain connects TRBV9 to TRBJ1-1; no clear D gene. The CDR3 spans 13 residues. The V gene's germline CDR1 is SGDLS and CDR2 YYNGEE. V lost 0 bases and J 0 bases, leaving 3 bases between the germline ends.

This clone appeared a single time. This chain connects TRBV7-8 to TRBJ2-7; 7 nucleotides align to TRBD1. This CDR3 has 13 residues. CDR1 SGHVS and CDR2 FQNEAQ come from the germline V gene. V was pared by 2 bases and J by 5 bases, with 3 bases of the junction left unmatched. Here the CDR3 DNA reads TGTGCCAGCAGCTTATCAGGGGGAAACGAGCAGTACTTC. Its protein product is CASSLSGGNEQYF.

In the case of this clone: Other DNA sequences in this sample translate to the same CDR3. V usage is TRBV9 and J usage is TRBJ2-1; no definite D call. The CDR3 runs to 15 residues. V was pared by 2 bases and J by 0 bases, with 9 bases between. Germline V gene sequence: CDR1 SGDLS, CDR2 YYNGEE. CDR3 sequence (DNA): TGTGCCAGCAGCGTGGGCCCCAGCTCCTACAATGAGCAGTTCTTC. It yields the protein CASSVGPSSYNEQFF.

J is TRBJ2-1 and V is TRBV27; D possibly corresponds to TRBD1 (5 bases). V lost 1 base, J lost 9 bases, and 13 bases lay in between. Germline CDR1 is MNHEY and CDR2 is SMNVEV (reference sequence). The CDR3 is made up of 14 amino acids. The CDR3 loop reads CASSLLGEGGEQFF. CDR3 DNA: TGTGCCAGCAGTTTATTAGGGGAAGGTGGTGAGCAGTTCTTC.

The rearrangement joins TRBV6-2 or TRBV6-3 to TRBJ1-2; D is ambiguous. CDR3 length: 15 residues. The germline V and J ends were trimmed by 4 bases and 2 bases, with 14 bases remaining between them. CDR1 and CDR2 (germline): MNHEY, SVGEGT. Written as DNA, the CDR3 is TGTGCCAGCAGTTTGGGAGGGCAGCCCAACTATGGCTACACCTTC. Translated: CASSLGGQPNYGYTF.

The CDR3 bases are TGTGCCATCAGTGCTGGCGGGAAGGTGGAAGGTTACGCAGATACGCAGTATTTT. Translation gives CAISAGGKVEGYADTQYF. The rearrangement links TRBV10-3 to TRBJ2-3; a possible D gene is TRBD2 (6 bases). The germline V and J ends were trimmed by 4 bases and 4 bases, with 24 bases remaining between them. This CDR3 spans 18 amino acids. Germline-derived CDR1 and CDR2 are ENHRY and SYGVKD.

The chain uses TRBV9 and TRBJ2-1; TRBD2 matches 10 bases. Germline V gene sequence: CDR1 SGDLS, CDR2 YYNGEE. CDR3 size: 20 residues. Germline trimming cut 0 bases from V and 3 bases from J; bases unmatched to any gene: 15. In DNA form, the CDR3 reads TGTGCCAGCAGCGTAGGAAGAGTGAGGCTAGCGGGAGCAAGCTACAATGAGCAGTTCTTC. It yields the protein CASSVGRVRLAGASYNEQFF.

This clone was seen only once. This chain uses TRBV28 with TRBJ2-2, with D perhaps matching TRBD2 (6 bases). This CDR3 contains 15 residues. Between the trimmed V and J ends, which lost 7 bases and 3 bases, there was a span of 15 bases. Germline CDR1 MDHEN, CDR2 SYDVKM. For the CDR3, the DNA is TGTGCCAGCAACGAGCTACCGGGAGACACCGGGGAGCTGTTTTTT. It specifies CASNELPGDTGELFF.